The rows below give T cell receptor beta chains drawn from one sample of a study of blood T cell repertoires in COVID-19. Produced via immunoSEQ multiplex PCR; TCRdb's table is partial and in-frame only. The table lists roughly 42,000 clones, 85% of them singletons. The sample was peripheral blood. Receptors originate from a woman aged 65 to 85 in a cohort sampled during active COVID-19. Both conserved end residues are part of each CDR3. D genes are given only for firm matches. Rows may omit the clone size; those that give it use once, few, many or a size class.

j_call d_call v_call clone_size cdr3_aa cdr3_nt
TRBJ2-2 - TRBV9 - CASSVGAAAAGELFF TGTGCCAGCAGCGTAGGGGCAGCTGCAGCCGGGGAGCTGTTTTTT
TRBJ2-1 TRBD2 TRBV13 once CASSARTSGSTTYNEQFF TGTGCCAGCAGCGCCCGGACTAGCGGGAGTACTACCTACAATGAGCAGTTCTTC
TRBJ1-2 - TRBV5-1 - CASSLDPGPGGAVYGYTF TGCGCCAGCAGCTTGGATCCCGGTCCGGGAGGGGCAGTCTATGGCTACACCTTC
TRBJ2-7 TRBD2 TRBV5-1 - CASRLADPSYEQYF TGCGCCAGCAGACTAGCGGACCCCTCCTACGAGCAGTACTTC
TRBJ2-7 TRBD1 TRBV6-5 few CASSYSDRGYEQYF TGTGCCAGCAGTTACTCGGACAGGGGGTACGAGCAGTACTTC
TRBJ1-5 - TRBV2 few CASSARAGGNQPQHF TGTGCCAGCAGTGCCCGGGCAGGGGGCAATCAGCCCCAGCATTTT
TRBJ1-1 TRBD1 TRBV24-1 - CATSDSGTDEAFF TGTGCCACCAGTGATTCAGGGACAGATGAAGCTTTCTTT
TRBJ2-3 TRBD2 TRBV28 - CASSAGGAVDTQYF TGTGCCAGCAGTGCCGGGGGGGCCGTTGATACGCAGTATTTT
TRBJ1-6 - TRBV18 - CASSPQRGNSPLHF TGTGCCAGCTCACCACAACGGGGGAATTCACCCCTCCACTTT
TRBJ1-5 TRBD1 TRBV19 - CASSDNGQGSNQPQHF TGTGCCAGTAGTGACAATGGACAGGGTAGCAATCAGCCCCAGCATTTT
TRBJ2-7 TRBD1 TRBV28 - CASRDRDYEQYF TGTGCCAGCCGGGACAGGGACTACGAGCAGTACTTC
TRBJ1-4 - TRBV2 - CASSDPRSEKLFF TGTGCCAGCAGTGATCCCCGGAGCGAAAAACTGTTTTTT
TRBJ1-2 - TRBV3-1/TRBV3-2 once CASSQDVGGYGYTF TGTGCCAGCAGCCAAGATGTAGGGGGCTATGGCTACACCTTC
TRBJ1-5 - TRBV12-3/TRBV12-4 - CASSFAGNQPQHF TGTGCCAGCAGTTTTGCAGGCAATCAGCCCCAGCATTTT
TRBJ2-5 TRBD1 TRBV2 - CASRVDRGVETQYF TGTGCCAGCAGGGTTGACAGGGGGGTAGAGACCCAGTACTTC
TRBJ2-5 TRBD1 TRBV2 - CASRMSGTVQETQYF TGTGCCAGCAGGATGTCCGGGACAGTTCAAGAGACCCAGTACTTC
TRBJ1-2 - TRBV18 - CASSPGPEFNYGYTF TGTGCCAGCTCACCAGGGCCAGAATTTAACTATGGCTACACCTTC
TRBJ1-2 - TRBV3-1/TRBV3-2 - CASSRAFGYTF TGTGCCAGCAGCCGAGCATTCGGCTACACCTTC
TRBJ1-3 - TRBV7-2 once CASSLDPPGSGNTIYF TGTGCCAGCAGCTTAGACCCCCCGGGGTCGGGAAACACCATATATTTT
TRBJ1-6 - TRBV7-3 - CASSLQSSYNSPLHF TGTGCCAGCAGCCTACAGAGCTCCTATAATTCACCCCTCCACTTT
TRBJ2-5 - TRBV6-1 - CASSEDLGAGAGETQYF TGTGCCAGCAGTGAAGATTTGGGTGCGGGGGCTGGGGAGACCCAGTACTTC
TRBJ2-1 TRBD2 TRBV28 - CATRLADYNEQFF TGTGCCACACGACTAGCCGACTACAATGAGCAGTTCTTC
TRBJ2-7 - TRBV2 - CASGQLTSYEQYF TGTGCCAGCGGACAGTTGACCTCCTACGAGCAGTACTTC
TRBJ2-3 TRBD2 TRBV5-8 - CASSLRGRPTDTQYF TGTGCCAGCAGCTTACGCGGGAGGCCCACAGATACGCAGTATTTT
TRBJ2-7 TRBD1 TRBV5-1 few CASSLGHTGTGTYEQYF TGCGCCAGCAGCTTGGGCCACACCGGGACAGGAACCTACGAGCAGTACTTC
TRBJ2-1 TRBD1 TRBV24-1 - CATSEAGQGGSWEQFF TGTGCCACCAGTGAGGCGGGACAGGGCGGTTCATGGGAGCAGTTCTTC
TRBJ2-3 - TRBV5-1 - CASSPQALSTDTQYF TGCGCCAGCAGTCCCCAGGCCCTAAGCACAGATACGCAGTATTTT
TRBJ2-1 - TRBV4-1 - CASSQGPSWNEQFF TGCGCCAGCAGCCAAGGGCCCTCCTGGAATGAGCAGTTCTTC
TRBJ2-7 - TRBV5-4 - CASSFGGRYEQYF TGTGCCAGCAGCTTTGGGGGGAGGTACGAGCAGTACTTC
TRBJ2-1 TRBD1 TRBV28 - CASYRGYNEQFF TGTGCCAGTTACAGGGGCTACAATGAGCAGTTCTTC
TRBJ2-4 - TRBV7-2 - CASSSTGFGAKNIQYF TGTGCCAGCAGCTCCACGGGGTTCGGAGCCAAAAACATTCAGTACTTC
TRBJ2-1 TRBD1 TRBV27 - CASSFYRGPANNEQFF TGTGCCAGCAGTTTTTACAGGGGGCCCGCCAACAATGAGCAGTTCTTC
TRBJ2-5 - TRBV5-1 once CASSRQGMETQYF TGCGCCAGCAGCCGGCAGGGGATGGAGACCCAGTACTTC
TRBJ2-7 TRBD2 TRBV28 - CASSPLAGGGVYEQYF TGTGCCAGTTCACCTCTAGCGGGAGGGGGTGTCTACGAGCAGTACTTC
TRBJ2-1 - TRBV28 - CASTLPQGRGPGFNEQFF TGTGCCAGCACCCTACCCCAGGGGAGGGGACCCGGGTTCAATGAGCAGTTCTTC
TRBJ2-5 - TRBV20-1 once CSASGSGVRQETQYF TGCAGTGCTAGTGGCTCAGGGGTTCGCCAAGAGACCCAGTACTTC
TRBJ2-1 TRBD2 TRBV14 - CASSQGVGWPSGYNEQFF TGTGCCAGCAGCCAAGGGGTCGGTTGGCCTAGCGGATACAATGAGCAGTTCTTC
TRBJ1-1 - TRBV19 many CASTLFGGGSTEAFF TGTGCCAGTACCCTATTTGGGGGGGGGTCCACTGAAGCTTTCTTT
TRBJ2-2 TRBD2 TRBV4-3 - CASSQVRDYLRGELFF TGCGCCAGCAGCCAAGTCCGGGACTACCTACGCGGGGAGCTGTTTTTT
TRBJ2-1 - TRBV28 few CASRSGGAGRENEQFF TGTGCCAGCAGAAGTGGAGGGGCGGGAAGGGAGAATGAGCAGTTCTTC
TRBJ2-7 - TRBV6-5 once CASSYGRGAYEQYF TGTGCCAGCAGTTACGGGAGGGGGGCCTACGAGCAGTACTTC
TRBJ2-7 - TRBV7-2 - CASSLEWRSSYEQYF TGTGCCAGCAGCTTAGAATGGCGGTCCTCCTACGAGCAGTACTTC
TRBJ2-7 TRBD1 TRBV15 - CATSRPGQNTYEQYF TGTGCCACCAGCAGACCGGGACAGAATACGTACGAGCAGTACTTC
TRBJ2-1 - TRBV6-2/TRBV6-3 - CASSRTHEQFF TGTGCCAGCAGTCGGACTCATGAGCAGTTCTTC
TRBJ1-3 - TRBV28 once CASSWTVSGGNTIYF TGTGCCAGCTCCTGGACAGTTAGTGGTGGAAACACCATATATTTT
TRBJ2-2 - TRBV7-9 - CASSPRVNRGELFF TGTGCCAGCAGTCCCCGGGTGAATAGAGGGGAGCTGTTTTTT
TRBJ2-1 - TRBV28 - CASSTLGPGHPKNEQFF TGTGCCAGCAGCACTTTGGGGCCGGGACACCCAAAAAATGAGCAGTTCTTC
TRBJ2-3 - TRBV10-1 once CASSESAKLDTQYF TGCGCCAGCAGTGAGTCCGCCAAACTCGATACGCAGTATTTT
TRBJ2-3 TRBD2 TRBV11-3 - CASSAGTSGAVDTQYF TGTGCCAGCAGCGCCGGGACTAGCGGGGCGGTGGATACGCAGTATTTT
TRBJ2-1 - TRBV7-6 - CASHNRDEQFF TGTGCCAGCCATAATCGGGATGAGCAGTTCTTC